This is a list of T cell receptor beta chains from one sample in a study of shared clonotypes between healthy human individuals. The assay was immunoSEQ multiplex PCR, and TCRdb's table has in-frame clones only and misses some. The sample has about 2.3 million clones; just under 95% are singletons. The sequencing sample was made of naive CD4+ T cells from PBMCs. These TCRs come from a man aged 18-30 years in good health. Some clones in this sample may be carry-over from other donors' samples. The CDR3 runs from the conserved cysteine through the conserved F or W. A D gene is named only where the DNA matches it firmly. Expanded clones get a size class; other rows say once, few or many, or leave the size out.

V,J,size,D,CDR3,DNA
TRBV19,TRBJ2-7,-,TRBD2,CASSIGVAGGYEQYF,TGTGCCAGTAGTATTGGGGTAGCGGGAGGATACGAGCAGTACTTC
TRBV30,TRBJ1-3,-,-,CAWSLQGYTIYF,TGTGCCTGGAGTTTACAGGGTTACACCATATATTTT
TRBV27,TRBJ2-3,once,-,CASSFIGGVADTQYF,TGTGCCAGCAGTTTCATTGGGGGAGTAGCAGATACGCAGTATTTT
TRBV28,TRBJ2-3,-,-,CASSFQLGATDTQYF,TGTGCCAGCAGTTTCCAGTTGGGAGCCACAGATACGCAGTATTTT
TRBV7-8,TRBJ1-5,-,TRBD1,CASSPRGRGQTGINQPQHF,TGTGCCAGCAGTCCTCGGGGGAGGGGTCAGACAGGGATCAATCAGCCCCAGCATTTT
TRBV18,TRBJ1-4,-,-,CASSTSPANLYNEKLFF,TGTGCCAGCTCAACATCGCCGGCAAACCTTTATAATGAAAAACTGTTTTTT
TRBV18,TRBJ2-4,-,-,CASSPKSPTKNIQYF,TGTGCCAGCTCACCAAAGTCTCCTACCAAAAACATTCAGTACTTC
TRBV10-2,TRBJ2-5,-,TRBD1,CASTRQGYLAQYF,TGCGCCAGCACTCGACAGGGGTACTTGGCCCAGTACTTC
TRBV5-4,TRBJ2-7,-,-,CASSPDGVEQYF,TGTGCCAGCAGCCCCGATGGGGTCGAGCAGTACTTC
TRBV7-9,TRBJ2-5,-,-,CASSATGSETQYF,TGTGCCAGCAGCGCCACAGGGTCGGAGACCCAGTACTTC
TRBV6-1,TRBJ2-2,few,-,CASIIPGLNTGELFF,TGTGCCAGCATTATTCCGGGACTGAACACCGGGGAGCTGTTTTTT
TRBV5-6,TRBJ2-5,-,TRBD2,CASSRGGPGRETQYF,TGTGCCAGCAGCCGGGGGGGGCCGGGTCGGGAGACCCAGTACTTC
TRBV27,TRBJ1-1,-,-,CASSSHPGAGGTEAFF,TGTGCCAGCAGTTCCCACCCCGGGGCTGGGGGCACTGAAGCTTTCTTT
TRBV9,TRBJ1-5,few,-,CASSPTRAGQPQHF,TGTGCCAGCAGCCCTACCCGAGCCGGCCAGCCCCAGCATTTT
TRBV18,TRBJ1-2,-,-,CASSPGQNYGYTF,TGTGCCAGCTCACCGGGTCAGAACTATGGCTACACCTTC
TRBV9,TRBJ2-7,few,TRBD2,CASSPYRLAGFYEQYF,TGTGCCAGCAGCCCCTATAGACTAGCGGGTTTCTACGAGCAGTACTTC
TRBV27,TRBJ2-2,-,-,CASSLVGAAWDTGELFF,TGTGCCAGCAGTTTAGTCGGCGCGGCTTGGGACACCGGGGAGCTGTTTTTT
TRBV18,TRBJ1-4,few,-,CASSPTRTNEKLFF,TGTGCCAGCTCACCCACTCGGACAAATGAAAAACTGTTTTTT
TRBV7-6,TRBJ2-1,-,-,CASSLARRPYNEQFF,TGTGCCAGCAGCTTAGCGAGACGTCCCTACAATGAGCAGTTCTTC
TRBV9,TRBJ2-2,-,-,CASSVTWSRAGELFF,TGTGCCAGCAGCGTAACCTGGTCCCGGGCCGGGGAGCTGTTTTTT
TRBV4-1,TRBJ1-3,-,-,CASSQGDRNTIYF,TGCGCCAGCAGCCAAGGAGACAGAAACACCATATATTTT
TRBV10-3,TRBJ2-1,-,-,CAISESEYKNEQFF,TGTGCCATCAGTGAGTCTGAATACAAAAATGAGCAGTTCTTC
TRBV14,TRBJ1-2,few,-,CASSHKSGRTGYTF,TGTGCCAGCAGCCATAAGTCAGGGAGAACTGGCTACACCTTC
TRBV18,TRBJ2-5,once,-,CASSPGSQETQYF,TGTGCCAGCTCACCCGGCAGCCAAGAGACCCAGTACTTC
TRBV7-9,TRBJ2-3,-,TRBD2,CASSLRGMGATQYF,TGTGCCAGCAGCCTGCGGGGGATGGGAGCGACGCAGTATTTT
TRBV27,TRBJ2-7,-,-,CASSPIPLAPYEQYF,TGTGCCAGCAGTCCCATCCCATTAGCCCCCTACGAGCAGTACTTC
TRBV29-1,TRBJ2-1,-,-,CSVPGWGRDNEQFF,TGCAGCGTTCCAGGTTGGGGGCGCGACAATGAGCAGTTCTTC
TRBV2,TRBJ1-4,-,TRBD1,CASSVSSDRGRKLFF,TGTGCCAGCAGTGTTTCATCGGACAGGGGACGGAAACTGTTTTTT
TRBV5-8,TRBJ2-7,-,-,CASNPQAPNEQYF,TGTGCCAGCAACCCACAGGCTCCCAACGAGCAGTACTTC
TRBV2,TRBJ2-3,-,TRBD1,CASSRDRGPDTQYF,TGTGCCAGCAGTAGGGACAGAGGGCCAGATACGCAGTATTTT
TRBV29-1,TRBJ2-3,-,-,CSVTVTRADTQYF,TGCAGCGTGACGGTAACCCGCGCAGATACGCAGTATTTT
TRBV14,TRBJ2-1,-,-,CASSQAGPAGEQFF,TGTGCCAGCAGCCAAGCCGGTCCGGCGGGAGAGCAGTTCTTC
TRBV5-5,TRBJ2-2,-,TRBD1,CASSVGTENTGELFF,TGTGCCAGCAGCGTTGGGACAGAGAACACCGGGGAGCTGTTTTTT
TRBV7-6,TRBJ2-3,-,-,CASSLVLADTQYF,TGTGCCAGCAGCTTAGTCTTGGCCGATACGCAGTATTTT
TRBV11-2,TRBJ1-3,-,-,CASSLVAETPSGNTIYF,TGTGCCAGCAGCTTAGTGGCAGAGACACCCTCTGGAAACACCATATATTTT
TRBV5-6,TRBJ2-1,-,TRBD1,CASSLVGQGIVYNEQFF,TGTGCCAGCAGCTTGGTGGGACAGGGAATAGTCTACAATGAGCAGTTCTTC
TRBV20-1,TRBJ2-7,-,-,CSASGENEQYF,TGCAGTGCTAGCGGGGAGAACGAGCAGTACTTC
TRBV4-2,TRBJ2-1,-,-,CASSPRDSGVGHEQFF,TGTGCCAGCAGCCCCCGGGATAGCGGAGTGGGGCATGAGCAGTTCTTC
TRBV30,TRBJ1-3,-,-,CAWSTGSSGNTIYF,TGTGCCTGGAGCACGGGGAGCTCTGGAAACACCATATATTTT
TRBV28,TRBJ2-4,-,TRBD1,CASRSLPGQGSWIQYF,TGTGCCAGCAGAAGCCTACCGGGACAGGGATCTTGGATTCAGTACTTC
TRBV5-4,TRBJ2-3,once,-,CASSSGAGPTDTQYF,TGTGCCAGCAGCTCCGGAGCTGGACCCACAGATACGCAGTATTTT
TRBV28,TRBJ2-1,-,TRBD1,CASSHRGSYNEQFF,TGTGCCAGCAGCCACAGGGGATCTTACAATGAGCAGTTCTTC
TRBV7-2,TRBJ2-3,-,-,CASSLGSGGTDTQYF,TGTGCCAGCAGCTTAGGGAGCGGAGGCACAGATACGCAGTATTTT
TRBV5-4,TRBJ2-5,-,TRBD2,CASSYNGGRAKETQYF,TGTGCCAGCAGCTATAACGGCGGGAGGGCCAAAGAGACCCAGTACTTC
TRBV18,TRBJ1-5,-,TRBD1,CASSPTGQGQPQHF,TGTGCCAGCTCACCGACAGGGCAAGGTCAGCCCCAGCATTTT
TRBV20-1,TRBJ2-5,-,-,CSASDGAQYF,TGCAGTGCTAGTGATGGGGCCCAGTACTTC
TRBV9,TRBJ2-5,-,-,CASSVGGNQETQYF,TGTGCCAGCAGCGTAGGGGGGAACCAAGAGACCCAGTACTTC
TRBV2,TRBJ2-1,-,-,CASTQAWRDRINEQFF,TGTGCCAGCACCCAAGCGTGGCGGGACAGAATCAATGAGCAGTTCTTC
TRBV6-5,TRBJ1-2,-,TRBD1,CASKTNRGLGGYTF,TGTGCCAGCAAGACAAACAGGGGGCTGGGCGGCTACACCTTC
TRBV29-1,TRBJ2-5,-,-,CSVRQLQETQYF,TGCAGCGTTCGACAGCTCCAAGAGACCCAGTACTTC
TRBV7-9,TRBJ1-2,few,-,CASSLGSGYTF,TGTGCCAGCAGCTTAGGTTCAGGCTACACCTTC
TRBV28,TRBJ1-1,-,-,CASMIGQPTEAFF,TGTGCCAGCATGATAGGACAACCCACTGAAGCTTTCTTT
TRBV5-1,TRBJ2-7,once,-,CASSSDWGALPQQYF,TGCGCCAGCAGCAGCGATTGGGGGGCGCTCCCCCAGCAGTACTTC